This is a list of T cell receptor beta chains from one sample in a study of blood T cell repertoires in COVID-19. Sequencing used immunoSEQ multiplex PCR; TCRdb keeps in-frame clones, though not all of them. Among about 140,000 clones listed, 80% to 85% were seen once. Sequenced sample: peripheral blood. Source of these receptors: a woman aged 60-75 years with acute or convalescent COVID-19. Both conserved end residues are part of each CDR3. Fields, in order: clone size, V gene, D gene, J gene, CDR3 length, CDR3 protein, CDR3 DNA. A D gene is named only where the DNA matches it firmly. A row's size may be missing; if present it is once, few, many or a size class.

clone_size: NA
v_call: TRBV24-1
d_call: NA
j_call: TRBJ2-7
cdr3_length: 15
cdr3_aa: CATSDSKTGTYEQYF
cdr3_nt: TGTGCCACCAGTGATTCGAAGACAGGGACTTACGAGCAGTACTTC

clone_size: once
v_call: TRBV4-2
d_call: TRBD2
j_call: TRBJ2-5
cdr3_length: 17
cdr3_aa: CASSQDYSGRAAETQYF
cdr3_nt: TGTGCCAGCAGCCAAGATTATAGCGGGAGGGCCGCTGAGACCCAGTACTTC

clone_size: NA
v_call: TRBV5-6
d_call: NA
j_call: TRBJ2-1
cdr3_length: 12
cdr3_aa: CASSLAGYEQFF
cdr3_nt: TGTGCCAGCAGCTTGGCAGGGTATGAGCAGTTCTTC

clone_size: NA
v_call: TRBV6-5
d_call: NA
j_call: TRBJ2-3
cdr3_length: 15
cdr3_aa: CASSYGPRRTDTQYF
cdr3_nt: TGTGCCAGCAGTTACGGGCCGCGCCGCACAGATACGCAGTATTTT

clone_size: NA
v_call: TRBV7-3
d_call: NA
j_call: TRBJ1-2
cdr3_length: 13
cdr3_aa: CAIRTHRFYGYTF
cdr3_nt: TGTGCCATCCGAACACACAGATTCTATGGCTACACCTTC

clone_size: NA
v_call: TRBV28
d_call: NA
j_call: TRBJ2-1
cdr3_length: 15
cdr3_aa: CASSFGAGAYNEQFF
cdr3_nt: TGTGCCAGCAGTTTTGGGGCAGGGGCCTACAATGAGCAGTTCTTC

clone_size: once
v_call: TRBV30
d_call: TRBD1
j_call: TRBJ1-2
cdr3_length: 13
cdr3_aa: CAWTGGSIYGYTF
cdr3_nt: TGTGCCTGGACAGGGGGCTCAATTTATGGCTACACCTTC

clone_size: once
v_call: TRBV28
d_call: NA
j_call: TRBJ1-2
cdr3_length: 13
cdr3_aa: CASTPPGVYGYTF
cdr3_nt: TGTGCCAGCACTCCTCCCGGAGTCTATGGCTACACCTTC

clone_size: NA
v_call: TRBV7-2
d_call: NA
j_call: TRBJ1-2
cdr3_length: 12
cdr3_aa: CASSPQNYGYTF
cdr3_nt: TGTGCCAGCAGCCCTCAGAACTATGGCTACACCTTC

clone_size: many
v_call: TRBV27
d_call: TRBD1
j_call: TRBJ2-7
cdr3_length: 15
cdr3_aa: CASSFTGTGSYEQYF
cdr3_nt: TGTGCCAGCAGTTTTACCGGGACAGGGTCCTACGAGCAGTACTTC

clone_size: NA
v_call: TRBV6-8
d_call: TRBD2
j_call: TRBJ2-5
cdr3_length: 16
cdr3_aa: CVQHLYSGLFQETQYF
cdr3_nt: TGTGTCCAGCACCTATATAGCGGGTTATTCCAAGAGACCCAGTACTTC

clone_size: NA
v_call: TRBV28
d_call: NA
j_call: TRBJ2-2
cdr3_length: 12
cdr3_aa: CASSFAPGELFF
cdr3_nt: TGTGCCAGCAGTTTTGCGCCCGGGGAGCTGTTTTTT

clone_size: NA
v_call: TRBV27
d_call: NA
j_call: TRBJ2-1
cdr3_length: 11
cdr3_aa: CASSLPGVQFF
cdr3_nt: TGTGCCAGCAGTTTACCCGGGGTTCAGTTCTTC

clone_size: NA
v_call: TRBV6-4
d_call: TRBD1
j_call: TRBJ2-7
cdr3_length: 17
cdr3_aa: CASSVKSRDRSTYEQYF
cdr3_nt: TGTGCCAGCAGTGTGAAGTCTCGGGACAGATCAACCTACGAGCAGTACTTC

clone_size: NA
v_call: TRBV9
d_call: TRBD2
j_call: TRBJ2-5
cdr3_length: 15
cdr3_aa: CASSRGLAEQETQYF
cdr3_nt: TGTGCCAGCAGCCGGGGACTAGCGGAACAAGAGACCCAGTACTTC

clone_size: NA
v_call: TRBV7-2
d_call: TRBD2
j_call: TRBJ2-7
cdr3_length: 15
cdr3_aa: CASSPFLAGAYEQYF
cdr3_nt: TGTGCCAGCAGCCCTTTTTTAGCGGGGGCCTACGAGCAGTACTTC

clone_size: NA
v_call: TRBV5-1
d_call: TRBD1
j_call: TRBJ2-1
cdr3_length: 14
cdr3_aa: CASSLDRGINEQFF
cdr3_nt: TGCGCCAGCAGCTTGGACAGGGGTATCAATGAGCAGTTCTTC

clone_size: NA
v_call: TRBV5-1
d_call: TRBD1
j_call: TRBJ1-5
cdr3_length: 14
cdr3_aa: CASSSGTGSGPQHF
cdr3_nt: TGCGCCAGCAGTTCCGGGACAGGGTCAGGGCCCCAGCATTTT

clone_size: once
v_call: TRBV10-3
d_call: NA
j_call: TRBJ2-7
cdr3_length: 14
cdr3_aa: CAISGGDTFYEQYF
cdr3_nt: TGTGCCATCAGTGGGGGAGACACCTTCTACGAGCAGTACTTC

clone_size: NA
v_call: TRBV12-3/TRBV12-4
d_call: NA
j_call: TRBJ2-3
cdr3_length: 12
cdr3_aa: CASRGGANTQYF
cdr3_nt: TGTGCCAGCAGGGGGGGGGCGAATACGCAGTATTTT

clone_size: NA
v_call: TRBV11-2
d_call: TRBD1
j_call: TRBJ2-1
cdr3_length: 15
cdr3_aa: CASSLAGQGNNEQFF
cdr3_nt: TGTGCCAGCAGCTTAGCGGGACAGGGGAACAATGAGCAGTTCTTC

clone_size: once
v_call: TRBV12-3/TRBV12-4
d_call: NA
j_call: TRBJ1-2
cdr3_length: 11
cdr3_aa: CASSGYYGYTF
cdr3_nt: TGTGCCAGCTCAGGGTACTATGGCTACACCTTC

clone_size: NA
v_call: TRBV28
d_call: TRBD1
j_call: TRBJ2-1
cdr3_length: 16
cdr3_aa: CASSSGQGGSYNEQFF
cdr3_nt: TGTGCCAGCAGTTCGGGACAGGGAGGGTCCTACAATGAGCAGTTCTTC

clone_size: NA
v_call: TRBV12-3/TRBV12-4
d_call: NA
j_call: TRBJ1-1
cdr3_length: 13
cdr3_aa: CASSLTTGTKAFF
cdr3_nt: TGTGCCAGCAGTCTGACGACAGGCACCAAAGCTTTCTTT

clone_size: NA
v_call: TRBV7-9
d_call: NA
j_call: TRBJ1-1
cdr3_length: 13
cdr3_aa: CASTPTGHTEAFF
cdr3_nt: TGTGCCAGCACCCCCACAGGACACACTGAAGCTTTCTTT

clone_size: NA
v_call: TRBV5-4
d_call: TRBD2
j_call: TRBJ2-1
cdr3_length: 15
cdr3_aa: CASSLRTSGGNEQFF
cdr3_nt: TGTGCCAGCAGCTTGAGGACTAGCGGGGGCAATGAGCAGTTCTTC

clone_size: NA
v_call: TRBV7-9
d_call: NA
j_call: TRBJ1-4
cdr3_length: 15
cdr3_aa: CASSAGGVTNEKLFF
cdr3_nt: TGTGCCAGCAGCGCCGGGGGGGTCACTAATGAAAAACTGTTTTTT

clone_size: NA
v_call: TRBV7-2
d_call: TRBD1
j_call: TRBJ2-3
cdr3_length: 14
cdr3_aa: CASSQGERTDTQYF
cdr3_nt: TGTGCCAGCAGCCAGGGGGAGCGGACAGATACGCAGTATTTT

clone_size: NA
v_call: TRBV10-3
d_call: NA
j_call: TRBJ1-1
cdr3_length: 13
cdr3_aa: CAISDRDRTEAFF
cdr3_nt: TGTGCCATCAGTGACAGGGATAGGACTGAAGCTTTCTTT

clone_size: NA
v_call: TRBV27
d_call: TRBD1
j_call: TRBJ2-1
cdr3_length: 15
cdr3_aa: CASSPHSGGPNEQFF
cdr3_nt: TGTGCCAGCAGTCCCCATTCAGGGGGACCCAATGAGCAGTTCTTC

clone_size: NA
v_call: TRBV11-2
d_call: NA
j_call: TRBJ2-7
cdr3_length: 17
cdr3_aa: CASSLDVWGGGRDEQYF
cdr3_nt: TGTGCCAGCAGCTTAGATGTGTGGGGGGGCGGTCGAGACGAGCAGTACTTC

clone_size: NA
v_call: TRBV11-2
d_call: NA
j_call: TRBJ1-4
cdr3_length: 14
cdr3_aa: CASSSRQANEKLFF
cdr3_nt: TGTGCCAGCAGCTCGAGACAGGCTAATGAAAAACTGTTTTTT

clone_size: NA
v_call: TRBV9
d_call: TRBD2
j_call: TRBJ2-3
cdr3_length: 15
cdr3_aa: CASSVASGRGDTQYF
cdr3_nt: TGTGCCAGCAGCGTAGCTAGCGGGAGAGGGGATACGCAGTATTTT

clone_size: NA
v_call: TRBV7-9
d_call: NA
j_call: TRBJ1-4
cdr3_length: 12
cdr3_aa: CASTGSGEKLFF
cdr3_nt: TGTGCCAGCACGGGGTCGGGTGAAAAACTGTTTTTT

clone_size: few
v_call: TRBV2
d_call: TRBD2
j_call: TRBJ2-3
cdr3_length: 15
cdr3_aa: CASSPGLAITDTQYF
cdr3_nt: TGTGCCAGCAGCCCGGGACTAGCGATCACAGATACGCAGTATTTT

clone_size: NA
v_call: TRBV18
d_call: NA
j_call: TRBJ1-2
cdr3_length: 14
cdr3_aa: CASSPPETDYGYTF
cdr3_nt: TGTGCCAGCTCACCCCCAGAGACAGATTATGGCTACACCTTC

clone_size: NA
v_call: TRBV7-2
d_call: TRBD1
j_call: TRBJ2-7
cdr3_length: 14
cdr3_aa: CASSSGTVSYEQYF
cdr3_nt: TGTGCCAGCAGCTCCGGGACAGTCTCCTACGAGCAGTACTTC

clone_size: NA
v_call: TRBV24-1
d_call: TRBD1
j_call: TRBJ2-2
cdr3_length: 16
cdr3_aa: CATSDAGTVDTGELFF
cdr3_nt: TGTGCCACCAGTGATGCCGGGACAGTCGACACCGGGGAGCTGTTTTTT

clone_size: NA
v_call: TRBV24-1
d_call: NA
j_call: TRBJ1-2
cdr3_length: 13
cdr3_aa: CATSETEFYGYTF
cdr3_nt: TGTGCCACCAGTGAAACAGAATTCTATGGCTACACCTTC

clone_size: NA
v_call: TRBV19
d_call: NA
j_call: TRBJ1-2
cdr3_length: 13
cdr3_aa: CASTLRGNYGYTF
cdr3_nt: TGTGCCAGTACCCTGCGGGGGAACTATGGCTACACCTTC

clone_size: NA
v_call: TRBV5-1
d_call: NA
j_call: TRBJ2-7
cdr3_length: 13
cdr3_aa: CASTADSSYEQYF
cdr3_nt: TGCGCCAGCACAGCGGACTCGTCCTACGAGCAGTACTTC

clone_size: NA
v_call: TRBV28
d_call: NA
j_call: TRBJ2-7
cdr3_length: 13
cdr3_aa: CASSSPGGFEQYF
cdr3_nt: TGTGCCAGCAGTTCCCCCGGAGGATTCGAGCAGTACTTC

clone_size: NA
v_call: TRBV28
d_call: TRBD2
j_call: TRBJ2-5
cdr3_length: 16
cdr3_aa: CASSLGLAGYQETQYF
cdr3_nt: TGTGCCAGCAGCCTTGGACTAGCGGGATACCAAGAGACCCAGTACTTC

clone_size: once
v_call: TRBV29-1
d_call: NA
j_call: TRBJ2-7
cdr3_length: 13
cdr3_aa: CSALSETSYEQYF
cdr3_nt: TGCAGCGCCCTTAGCGAGACCTCCTACGAGCAGTACTTC

clone_size: NA
v_call: TRBV6-6
d_call: NA
j_call: TRBJ1-5
cdr3_length: 14
cdr3_aa: CASSSDRSYQPQHF
cdr3_nt: TGTGCCAGCAGTTCCGATCGTAGTTATCAGCCCCAGCATTTT

clone_size: NA
v_call: TRBV7-2
d_call: TRBD2
j_call: TRBJ2-1
cdr3_length: 15
cdr3_aa: CASSLIAGVTNEQFF
cdr3_nt: TGTGCCAGCAGCTTAATAGCGGGAGTCACCAATGAGCAGTTCTTC

clone_size: NA
v_call: TRBV10-3
d_call: TRBD2
j_call: TRBJ2-1
cdr3_length: 18
cdr3_aa: CAISESLGQGLGNNEQFF
cdr3_nt: TGTGCCATCAGTGAGTCGCTGGGGCAGGGACTAGGAAACAATGAGCAGTTCTTC

clone_size: NA
v_call: TRBV7-9
d_call: TRBD1
j_call: TRBJ1-3
cdr3_length: 19
cdr3_aa: CASSARTGGRFRAGNTIYF
cdr3_nt: TGTGCCAGCAGCGCCCGGACAGGGGGGCGTTTTCGAGCTGGAAACACCATATATTTT

clone_size: NA
v_call: TRBV18
d_call: NA
j_call: TRBJ2-7
cdr3_length: 13
cdr3_aa: CASSPQASYEQYF
cdr3_nt: TGTGCCAGCTCACCCCAGGCATCCTACGAGCAGTACTTC

clone_size: NA
v_call: TRBV24-1
d_call: TRBD2
j_call: TRBJ2-1
cdr3_length: 16
cdr3_aa: CATSDERAGDPNEQFF
cdr3_nt: TGTGCCACCAGCGACGAAAGAGCGGGAGATCCCAATGAGCAGTTCTTC

clone_size: NA
v_call: TRBV29-1
d_call: TRBD2
j_call: TRBJ2-3
cdr3_length: 14
cdr3_aa: CSVGLAGGTDTQYF
cdr3_nt: TGCAGCGTTGGTCTAGCGGGGGGCACAGATACGCAGTATTTT

clone_size: NA
v_call: TRBV10-2
d_call: TRBD1
j_call: TRBJ1-4
cdr3_length: 14
cdr3_aa: CASRGTGRNEKLFF
cdr3_nt: TGCGCCAGCAGAGGGACAGGGCGCAATGAAAAACTGTTTTTT

clone_size: NA
v_call: TRBV25-1
d_call: TRBD2
j_call: TRBJ2-1
cdr3_length: 18
cdr3_aa: CASSDGGGRSGTYNEQFF
cdr3_nt: TGTGCCAGCAGTGACGGCGGCGGGAGGAGCGGGACTTACAATGAGCAGTTCTTC

clone_size: once
v_call: TRBV7-2
d_call: NA
j_call: TRBJ2-3
cdr3_length: 14
cdr3_aa: CASSSLIGRGTQYF
cdr3_nt: TGTGCCAGCAGCTCACTAATAGGAAGGGGTACGCAGTATTTT

clone_size: NA
v_call: TRBV19
d_call: TRBD2
j_call: TRBJ2-2
cdr3_length: 16
cdr3_aa: CASSYRLAGVTGELFF
cdr3_nt: TGTGCCAGTAGCTATAGACTAGCGGGAGTCACCGGGGAGCTGTTTTTT

clone_size: NA
v_call: TRBV6-5
d_call: NA
j_call: TRBJ2-1
cdr3_length: 15
cdr3_aa: CASGALSRGVHEQFF
cdr3_nt: TGTGCCAGCGGCGCGCTCAGCAGGGGGGTTCATGAGCAGTTCTTC

clone_size: NA
v_call: TRBV5-1
d_call: NA
j_call: TRBJ1-1
cdr3_length: 13
cdr3_aa: CASSQGMNTEAFF
cdr3_nt: TGCGCCAGCTCTCAGGGCATGAACACTGAAGCTTTCTTT

clone_size: few
v_call: TRBV7-2
d_call: NA
j_call: TRBJ1-2
cdr3_length: 13
cdr3_aa: CASSLAGDYGYTF
cdr3_nt: TGTGCCAGCAGCTTAGCCGGGGACTATGGCTACACCTTC

clone_size: few
v_call: TRBV29-1
d_call: NA
j_call: TRBJ1-1
cdr3_length: 14
cdr3_aa: CSVKTGRESPEAFF
cdr3_nt: TGCAGCGTTAAAACAGGGCGAGAATCTCCTGAAGCTTTCTTT